These 25 T cell receptor beta chains originate from one sample sequenced in a study of shared clonotypes between healthy human individuals. The protocol was immunoSEQ multiplex PCR, while the TCRdb copy is restricted to in-frame clones and leaves out a portion. This table holds around 2.3 million clones, more than 90% found once. The sample comprised naive CD4+ T cells sorted from blood. Subset: CD45RA+ positively selected. The receptors derive from a man in his late teens or twenties in good health.

The rearrangement uses TRBV27 and TRBJ2-2, with 12 bases lining up with TRBD1. Germline assignment: CDR1 MNHEY and CDR2 SMNVEV (reference sequence). This CDR3 region has 17 residues. V was pared by 0 bases and J by 5 bases, with 4 bases of the junction left unmatched. Here the CDR3 DNA reads TGTGCCAGCAGTTTATCGGGACAGGGGGCAAGGACCGGGGAGCTGTTTTTT. The encoded protein is CASSLSGQGARTGELFF.

A single count supports this clone. The V call is TRBV10-3, the J call TRBJ2-7, with D hard to call. CDR1 is ENHRY, CDR2 SYGVKD, per germline. The germline V and J ends were trimmed by 0 bases and 12 bases, with 12 bases remaining between them. The CDR3 spans 12 residues. CDR3 residues: CAISESGAHGYF. The CDR3 coding sequence is TGTGCCATCAGTGAGTCTGGAGCACACGGGTACTTC.

The chain carries TRBV6-5 and TRBJ2-1; 11 bases fit TRBD2. The CDR3 length is 13 residues. The V gene's germline CDR1 is MNHEY and CDR2 SVGAGI. V was clipped by 2 bases and J by 12 bases; unmatched bases: 3. The CDR3: CASSYQLAGGQFF. In nucleotides, the CDR3 is TGTGCCAGCAGTTACCAGCTAGCGGGGGGGCAGTTCTTC.

With respect to this clone: Additional DNA sequences in this sample encode the identical CDR3. This chain joins TRBV20-1 and TRBJ2-3; D ambiguous. The CDR3 is 11 amino acids. CDR1 and CDR2 (germline): DFQATT, SNEGSKA (reference sequence). V gave up 5 bases and J gave up 4 bases, with 7 bases separating them. CDR3 region: CSAPKADTQYF. For the CDR3, the DNA is TGCAGTGCTCCGAAGGCAGATACGCAGTATTTT.

This rearrangement joins TRBV10-3 to TRBJ1-4, with D uncertain. Germline CDR1 is ENHRY and CDR2 is SYGVKD. This CDR3 has 13 residues. The V and J ends lost 4 bases and 8 bases respectively, with 11 bases between them. The CDR3 loop is CAISVDFGEKLFF. CDR3 in DNA: TGTGCCATCAGTGTGGATTTTGGGGAAAAACTGTTTTTT.

J is TRBJ2-4 and V is TRBV10-1; a possible D gene is TRBD1 (6 bases). CDR1 WNHNN and CDR2 SYGVQD come from the germline V gene (reference sequence). Trimming cost V 2 bases and J 2 bases, with 7 bases left between them. The CDR3 runs 14 residues. The CDR3 DNA is TGCGCCAGCAGTGAGGGACAGACCAAAAACATTCAGTACTTC. Its protein product is CASSEGQTKNIQYF.

The J gene is TRBJ2-3, the V gene TRBV2, with 8 bases matching TRBD2. The CDR3 is 16 amino acids. Germline V gene data show CDR1 as SNHLY and CDR2 as FYNNEI. V was clipped by 3 bases and J by 3 bases; unmatched bases: 8. CDR3 residues: CASSDGGGQGTDTQYF. The CDR3 nucleotides are TGTGCCAGCAGTGACGGCGGGGGGCAAGGGACAGATACGCAGTATTTT.

In regard to this clone: The sample contains more than one DNA sequence encoding this CDR3. This chain links TRBV6-1 with TRBJ1-2, with no clear D. The CDR3 covers 13 residues. Germline lookup yields CDR1 MNHNS and CDR2 SASEGT. Trimming took 6 bases from V and 3 from J, leaving 11 bases between them. The CDR3 DNA reads TGTGCCAGCAGCCCCGGCGGGGACTATGGCTACACCTTC. Protein sequence: CASSPGGDYGYTF.

The chain combines TRBV7-2 with TRBJ2-1, with 8 bases identical to TRBD2. J was trimmed by 6 bases and V by 5 bases; bases with no gene match: 9. CDR1 SGHTA and CDR2 FQGNSA come from the germline V gene. This CDR3 comprises 15 residues. This CDR3 reads CASSILAGLGNEQFF. The CDR3 DNA follows: TGTGCCAGCAGCATCTTAGCGGGGTTGGGCAATGAGCAGTTCTTC.

This clone was recorded a few times. The chain carries TRBV13 and TRBJ1-1; 9 positions match TRBD1. Germline CDR1 and CDR2: PRHDT and FYEKMQ (reference sequence). The J segment lost 3 bases and the V segment lost 3 bases, leaving 8 bases of the junction unmatched. The CDR3 consists of 16 residues. The CDR3 region has the DNA TGTGCCAGCAGCTTTGGGACAGGGATAGAAGACACTGAAGCTTTCTTT. Translation gives CASSFGTGIEDTEAFF.

This chain connects TRBV5-4 to TRBJ2-1; D is possibly TRBD2 (6 bases). The CDR3 runs 15 residues. V lost 3 bases, J lost 4 bases, and 14 bases lay in between. In germline, CDR1 is SGHNT, CDR2 YYREEE (reference sequence). CDR3: CASSSGLGEYNEQFF. The CDR3 DNA is TGTGCCAGCAGCTCGGGACTGGGGGAATACAATGAGCAGTTCTTC.

The V and J genes are TRBV4-2 and TRBJ1-2, with D unclear. Trimming shortened V by 0 bases and J by 4 bases, and 9 bases separated the two germline ends. The CDR3 spans 14 residues. Per the germline V gene, CDR1 is LGHNA and CDR2 is YNFKEQ. CDR3 DNA: TGTGCCAGCAGCCAAGACCTGCAGCTCTATGGCTACACCTTC. Its translation: CASSQDLQLYGYTF.

The CDR3 DNA reads as TGTGCCAGCAGCTCTAAAGGGGGGACTTCTGGAAACACCATATATTTT. It encodes CASSSKGGTSGNTIYF. J is TRBJ1-3 and V is TRBV5-4; possible D gene TRBD1, 6 bases. Trimming stripped 3 bases from V and 1 base from J, with 14 bases between. The germline CDR1 and CDR2 sequences are SGHNT and YYREEE (reference sequence). There are 16 residues in the CDR3.

This clone was counted a single time. Other DNA sequences in the sample encode the same CDR3. The J gene is TRBJ1-5, the V gene TRBV7-9; D unresolved. Germline V CDR1 and CDR2: SEHNR, FQNEAQ (reference sequence). The CDR3 length is 12 residues. Between the trimmed V and J ends, which lost 1 base and 6 bases, there was a span of 4 bases. This chain's CDR3 is CASSLGGQPQHF. In DNA form, the CDR3 reads TGTGCCAGCAGCTTAGGGGGTCAGCCCCAGCATTTT.

This chain uses TRBV5-4 with TRBJ1-6; 8 bases are shared with TRBD1. Germline CDR1 is SGHNT and CDR2 is YYREEE (reference sequence). The junction had 5 bases not matched to a gene; V was cut back by 0 bases and J by 6 bases. This CDR3 contains 16 residues. In DNA form, the CDR3 reads TGTGCCAGCAGCTTGGGAATAGGACAGGGTAATTCACCCCTCCACTTT. Translating gives CASSLGIGQGNSPLHF. The full variable domain, rest sourced from reference TRBV5-4 and TRBJ1-6, is ETGVTQSPTHLIKTRGQQVTLRCSSQSGHNTVSWYQQALGQGPQFIFQYYREEENGRGNFPPRFSGLQFPNYSSELNVNALELDDSALYLCASSLGIGQGNSPLHFGNGTRLTVT.

V usage is TRBV9 and J usage is TRBJ2-2, with 10 nucleotides matching TRBD1. J gave up 5 bases and V 2 bases, and 9 bases lay outside the gene matches. Looked up from germline, CDR1 is SGDLS and CDR2 is YYNGEE. The CDR3 spans 17 residues. The CDR3 loop reads CASSVGQDRGRTGELFF. The CDR3 DNA follows: TGTGCCAGCAGCGTGGGGCAAGACAGGGGGCGTACCGGGGAGCTGTTTTTT.

Remarks on this clone: One junction end does not reproduce the germline sequence, and a read error may be involved. V and J are TRBV2 and TRBJ2-7; D possibly corresponds to TRBD1 (6 bases). Germline V gene sequence: CDR1 SNHLY, CDR2 FYNNEI. CDR3 length: 14 residues. CDR3 residues: CASSDRRLPYEQYF. The CDR3 DNA sequence: TGTGCCAGTAGTGACAGGAGGCTCCCCTACGAGCAGTACTTC.

J is TRBJ1-4 and V is TRBV4-1; D possibly corresponds to TRBD1 (6 bases). The CDR3 length is 17 residues. Germline lookup yields CDR1 MGHRA and CDR2 YSYEKL. The V and J ends lost 0 bases and 1 base respectively, with 12 bases between them. CDR3 in amino acids: CASSQDLWTVTNEKLFF. The CDR3, as DNA: TGCGCCAGCAGCCAAGATCTGTGGACAGTAACTAATGAAAAACTGTTTTTT.

CDR3 in amino acids: CASSVGLGVNTEAFF. The CDR3 DNA follows: TGTGCCAGCAGCGTAGGCCTCGGGGTGAACACTGAAGCTTTCTTT. The chain recombines TRBV9 with TRBJ1-1; no definite D call. V was pared by 0 bases and J by 0 bases, with 9 bases between. CDR1 is SGDLS, CDR2 YYNGEE, per germline. CDR3 length: 15 amino acids.

The rearrangement joins TRBV29-1 to TRBJ1-1, with a weak D call TRBD1 (6 bases). V was shortened by 7 bases and J by 1 base, with 7 bases between the two germline ends. CDR3 length equals 11 residues. Germline loops: CDR1 SQVTM, CDR2 ANQGSEA. Here the CDR3 reads CSGTENTEAFF. For the CDR3, the DNA is TGCAGCGGGACAGAGAACACTGAAGCTTTCTTT.

J is TRBJ1-2 and V is TRBV7-8; 7 bases line up with TRBD1. V was pared by 5 bases and J by 4 bases, with 10 bases of the junction left unmatched. This CDR3 contains 15 residues. Germline V gene data show CDR1 as SGHVS and CDR2 as FQNEAQ. CDR3 sequence reads: CASSVRDRHSYGYTF. CDR3 nucleotides: TGTGCCAGCAGCGTCCGGGACAGACACTCCTATGGCTACACCTTC.

The chain uses TRBV7-6 and TRBJ2-2; perhaps TRBD1 as D (5 bases). The CDR3 runs to 15 residues. Germline lookup yields CDR1 SGHVS and CDR2 FNYEAQ. Trimming pared 3 bases from V and 2 bases from J, leaving 10 bases between. CDR3: CASSLGQLNTGELFF. The CDR3 DNA reads as TGTGCCAGCAGCTTGGGGCAGCTTAACACCGGGGAGCTGTTTTTT.

The chain has TRBV12-5 and TRBJ2-3, with D tentatively TRBD1 or TRBD2 (5 bases each). The CDR3 has 16 residues. Germline CDR1 and CDR2: LGHNT and FRNRAP. V was trimmed by 0 bases and J by 1 base, leaving 11 bases between them. The CDR3 reads CASGLVLEGRTDTQYF. The CDR3 nucleotides are TGTGCTAGTGGTTTGGTACTTGAGGGGCGCACAGATACGCAGTATTTT. Drawing the rest from reference TRBV12-5 and TRBJ2-3, the complete variable domain is DARVTQTPRHKVTEMGQEVTMRCQPILGHNTVFWYRQTMMQGLELLAYFRNRAPLDDSGMPKDRFSAEMPDATLATLKIQPSEPRDSAVYFCASGLVLEGRTDTQYFGPGTRLTVL.

In this sample, this clone turned up once. V usage is TRBV19 and J usage is TRBJ1-2; D remains ambiguous. The ends were cut back, 8 bases at V and 4 bases at J, with 14 bases in the middle. This CDR3 contains 13 residues. The V gene's germline CDR1 is LNHDA and CDR2 SQIVND (reference sequence). In DNA form, the CDR3 reads TGTGCCAGTGAGGAAAACAGTCGCTATGGCTACACCTTC. Amino acids: CASEENSRYGYTF.

About this clone itself: The sample holds other DNA sequences that translate to the same CDR3. This chain links TRBV5-1 with TRBJ1-4; D unresolved. Trimming removed 4 bases at V and 4 bases at J, with 8 bases between. The CDR3 extends over 13 amino acids. CDR1 SGHRS and CDR2 YFSETQ come from the germline V gene. The CDR3 loop is CASSLGFNEKLFF. In nucleotides, the CDR3 is TGCGCCAGCAGCCTGGGGTTTAATGAAAAACTGTTTTTT.